What follows describes a single T cell receptor (beta chain). Antigen: not known. This CDR3 is missing its conserved last phenylalanine or tryptophan, likely due to a read error. The sample belongs to a study of tumor and adjacent non-tumor tissue in lung cancer. For the study at large: Samples averaged roughly 4.2 million productive TCRbeta reads each. General study findings and limits: In normal lung, the top 100 clones were significantly more dominant than in tumor.

The CDR3 is 11 residues long. CDR1 is DFQATT, CDR2 SNEGSKA, per germline (reference sequence). The library came from three nested PCR rounds adapted from ARM-PCR protocols. TCRdb passed the multiplex PCR reads through MiXCR, listing each CDR3 protein once. The repertoire consists of about 75,000 distinct CDR3 sequences, with approximately 71% occurring once and the leading ten covering roughly 26%. RNA was extracted from bulk tissue without any cell sorting. The normal lung tissue was taken more than 3 cm from the tumor edge. The sequence was collected from a woman in her forties or fifties with non-small cell lung cancer. The chain has TRBV20-1 and TRBJ1-2; tentative D call: TRBD1 (5 bases). Sequencing was carried out using distant non-tumor lung tissue. The CDR3: CSGSGAHGYTL. The CDR3 coding sequence is TGTAGTGGGTCCGGGGCACATGGCTACACCCTC.